The TCR beta chain under discussion was sequenced for a study of T cells expressing NK-cell markers (dated by TCRdb to 2019 to 2021). Regarding the study in general: In sorted CD3+CD56+NKG2C+, CD3+CD56+NKG2C- and CD3+CD56-NKG2C+ T-cell subsets from several donors, TCR beta-chain repertoires were profiled. Seven of the eight sequenced donors were HCMV-seropositive and one was HCMV-seronegative. The study sequenced eight donors, all healthy volunteers chosen at random: three men and five women. Sequencing of the libraries produced 2 x 150 bp reads on Illumina HiSeq 2000/2500, MiSeq or NextSeq. Beyond this particular receptor, the publication reports: In 5 to 7 donors, the dominant CD3+CD56+NKG2C+ clonotypes ranked among the top 10 CD8+ clonotypes, making up 1.0-7.0% of CD8+ T cells. Those dominant clonotypes were again the most abundant among CD3+CD56-NKG2C+ cells in a few donors, at roughly 25-60.1%. Whether the expanded NKG2C-expressing T cell clones were specific for HCMV antigens was left unclear.

The sequencer listed for this sample is Illumina HiSeq 2000. TCR beta cDNA libraries were made by 5'RACE template switching that added a universal primer site and unique molecular identifiers. cDNA synthesis was primed from the TCR beta constant segment, followed by two successive PCR amplification steps. On the study's bioinformatics: Reads were demultiplexed and grouped by UMI with MIGEC, and clonotypes were assembled and quantified with MiTCR. To exclude erroneous sequences, only TCR cDNA sequences supported by at least two reads were retained. The tcR package was used for downstream repertoire analysis, and clonotypes were matched between fractions using CDR3 nucleotide sequence together with V segment. VDJmatch was used to annotate antigen specificity against VDJdb, with one amino acid substitution allowed in CDR3. TCRdb reprocessed the reads, so every CDR3 protein sequence counts as one entry and DNA is not shown. None of the V and J calls come from the authors' own analysis; TCRdb made them. This sample's table carries under 200,000 distinct CDR3 sequences. Around 18% of the sample is taken by the ten largest.

A commercial ELISA kit detecting HCMV-specific IgG in serum was used to determine HCMV serostatus. Peripheral blood mononuclear cells were isolated from blood by Ficoll density gradient centrifugation. From the cysteine up to the phenylalanine, the CDR3 has a length of 12 residues. No DNA was logged. CDR1 is given as SEHNR and CDR2 as FQNEAQ, both from the germline V gene (reference sequence). A remark on this clonotype: It has no known antigen specificity.

Recombination joined TRBV7-9 with TRBJ1-2. Sequenced: blood T cells: a sorted CD56 or NKG2C T cell subset, CD4+ or CD8+ T cells, or bulk PBMC T cells (not recorded which). This clonotype was obtained from a woman aged 18 to 75 in good health. The CDR3: CASSQDTYGYTF.